This T cell receptor (beta chain) was recorded in a study of blood T cell repertoires in COVID-19 (dated by TCRdb to 2018 to 2020). Regarding the research as a whole: Samples from collaborators originated in the United States, Italy and Spain and spanned both the acute and convalescent phases of COVID-19. The material from the prospective study consisted of cDNA or gDNA derived from T cells, B-cell-depleted T cells, or PBMCs. Deeply sampled blood TCRbeta repertoires from subjects exposed to, actively infected with, or recovered from COVID-19 were included in the dataset. A freely available public database, intended as a resource for researchers studying the immune response to SARS-CoV-2, is where the repertoires were released. The samples were drawn from the first 160 participants of the ongoing ImmuneRACE study and from 950 to 1,500 subjects provided by 6 global collaborators. The sample metadata nearly always contained a de-identified subject ID, COVID-19 status, age in years and sex. HLA class I and class II types, where available, came from metadata supplied by the sample provider rather than from assay-based typing.

TCRbeta CDR3 regions were amplified from genomic DNA by means of the immunoSEQ Assay, a bias-controlled multiplex PCR. Under the source paper's analysis protocol: Nucleated cell counts per sample were estimated from amplification of reference gene primers within the assay. To quantify the absolute abundance of each unique TCRbeta CDR3 rearrangement, sequence reads were collapsed and filtered. Productive Simpson clonality was computed per sample as the square root of Simpson's diversity index over productive rearrangements. The immuneACCESS repertoire file appears here via TCRdb, limited to in-frame rearrangements. These files lack a portion of the clones; in checked studies, under half of the deficit traces to unresolved V genes, and the cause of the others is not known. V, J and clone size are those of that table, while D and trimming were read from the DNA. In this sample the table shows 80,000 to 100,000 clones, 91% of which occur a single time. More than 1.5% of the sample goes to the ten largest clones.

General conclusions and limits of the study: The amount of clinical and demographic metadata varied by source and participant and was provided uncurated.

Taken from cysteine to phenylalanine, the CDR3 has 15 residues. Only CDR3 DNA remains: 45 bases, in frame from the first base. CDR1 is given as MGHRA and CDR2 as YSYEKL, both from the germline V gene. The junction carries 10 bases between V and J, which are trimmed by 1 base and 2 bases respectively. The count of this clone is one. Its antigen remains unidentified. No much larger clone exists at a distance of one base, and base qualities are not known. Whole blood was collected in K2EDTA tubes by collaborating institutions according to the institutions' own protocols. For TCRbeta analysis, collaborator samples were shipped as frozen whole blood, as isolated PBMCs, or as DNA extracted from either sample type.

The chain couples TRBV4-1 to TRBJ2-3, with the identity of the D gene unclear. The source is a human donor with active COVID-19. The donor label of this sample is uncertain. The material sequenced was peripheral blood. The DNA is TGCGCCAGCAGCCAAGTTGTAGCCCCCACAGATACGCAGTATTTT. It specifies CASSQVVAPTDTQYF.